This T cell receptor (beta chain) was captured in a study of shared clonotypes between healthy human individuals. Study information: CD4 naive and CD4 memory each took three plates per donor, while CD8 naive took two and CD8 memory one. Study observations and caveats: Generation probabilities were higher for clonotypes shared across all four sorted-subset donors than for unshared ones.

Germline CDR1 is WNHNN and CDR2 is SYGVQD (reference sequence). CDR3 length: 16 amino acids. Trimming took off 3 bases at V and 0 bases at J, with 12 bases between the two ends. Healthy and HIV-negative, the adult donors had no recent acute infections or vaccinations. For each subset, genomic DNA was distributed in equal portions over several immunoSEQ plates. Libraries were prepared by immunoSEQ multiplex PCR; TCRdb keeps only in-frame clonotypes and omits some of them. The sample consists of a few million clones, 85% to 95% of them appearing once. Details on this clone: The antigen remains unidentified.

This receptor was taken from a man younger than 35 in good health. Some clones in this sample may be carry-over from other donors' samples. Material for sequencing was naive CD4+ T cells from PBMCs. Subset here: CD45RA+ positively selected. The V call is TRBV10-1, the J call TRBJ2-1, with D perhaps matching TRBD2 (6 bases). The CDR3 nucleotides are TGCGCCAGCAGTGACGTAGCGGCTAGCTCCTACAATGAGCAGTTCTTC. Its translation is CASSDVAASSYNEQFF.